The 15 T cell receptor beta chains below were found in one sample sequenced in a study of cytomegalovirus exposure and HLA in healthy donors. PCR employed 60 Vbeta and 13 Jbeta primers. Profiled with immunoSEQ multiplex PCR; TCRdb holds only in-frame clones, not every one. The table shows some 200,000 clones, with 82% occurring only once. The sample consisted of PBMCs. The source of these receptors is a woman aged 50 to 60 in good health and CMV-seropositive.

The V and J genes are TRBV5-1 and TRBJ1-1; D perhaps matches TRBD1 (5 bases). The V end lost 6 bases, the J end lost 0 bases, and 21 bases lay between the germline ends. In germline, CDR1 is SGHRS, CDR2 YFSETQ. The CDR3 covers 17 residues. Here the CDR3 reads CASTRGTAKTLNTEAFF. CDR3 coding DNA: TGCGCCAGCACCCGGGGGACGGCGAAGACTTTGAACACTGAAGCTTTCTTT.

CDR3 in amino acids: CASSQSDRGRVRQYF. CDR3 nucleotides: TGCGCCAGCAGCCAGTCCGACAGGGGACGGGTCAGGCAGTACTTC. The chain couples TRBV4-1 to TRBJ2-7; TRBD1 aligns across 8 bases. After removal of 3 bases from V and 9 bases from J, the junction contained 13 bases not matched to a gene. The CDR3 is 15 amino acids. The germline V gene encodes CDR1 MGHRA and CDR2 YSYEKL.

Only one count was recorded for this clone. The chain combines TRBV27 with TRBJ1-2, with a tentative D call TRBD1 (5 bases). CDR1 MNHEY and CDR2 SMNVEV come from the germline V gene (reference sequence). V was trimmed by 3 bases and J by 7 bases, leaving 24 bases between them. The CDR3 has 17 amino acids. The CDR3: CASSLRFRGPGGFGYTF. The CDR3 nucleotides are TGTGCCAGCAGTTTGAGGTTTAGGGGACCGGGAGGTTTTGGCTACACCTTC.

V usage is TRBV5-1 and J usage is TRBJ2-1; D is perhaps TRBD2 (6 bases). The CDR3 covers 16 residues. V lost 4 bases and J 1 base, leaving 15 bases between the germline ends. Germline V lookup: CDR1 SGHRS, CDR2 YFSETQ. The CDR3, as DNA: TGCGCCAGCAGCCTTGGGTGGGGGGATTCCTACAATGAGCAGTTCTTC. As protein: CASSLGWGDSYNEQFF.

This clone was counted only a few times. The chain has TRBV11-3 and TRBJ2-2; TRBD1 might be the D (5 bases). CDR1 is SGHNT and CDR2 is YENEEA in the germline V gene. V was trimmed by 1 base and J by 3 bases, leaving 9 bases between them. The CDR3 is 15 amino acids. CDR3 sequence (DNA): TGTGCCAGCAGCTTAGGGCTAGGGGACACCGGGGAGCTGTTTTTT. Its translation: CASSLGLGDTGELFF.

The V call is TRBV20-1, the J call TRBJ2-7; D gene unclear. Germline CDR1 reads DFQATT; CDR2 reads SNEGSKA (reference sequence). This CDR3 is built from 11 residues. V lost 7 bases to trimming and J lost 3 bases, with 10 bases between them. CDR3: CSVSAGYEQYF. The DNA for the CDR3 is TGCAGTGTCTCCGCCGGCTACGAGCAGTACTTC.

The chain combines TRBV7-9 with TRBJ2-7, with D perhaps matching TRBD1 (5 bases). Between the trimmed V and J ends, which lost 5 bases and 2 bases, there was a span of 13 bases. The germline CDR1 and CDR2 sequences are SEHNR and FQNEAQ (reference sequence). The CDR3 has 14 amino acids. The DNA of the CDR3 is TGTGCCAGCAGCCGAAGGGGTCCTACCTACGAGCAGTACTTC. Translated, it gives CASSRRGPTYEQYF.

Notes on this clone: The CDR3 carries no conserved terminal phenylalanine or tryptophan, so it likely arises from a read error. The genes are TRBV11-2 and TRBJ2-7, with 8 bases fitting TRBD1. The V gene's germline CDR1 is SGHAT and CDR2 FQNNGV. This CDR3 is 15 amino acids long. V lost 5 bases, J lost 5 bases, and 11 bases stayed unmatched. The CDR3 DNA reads TGTGCCAGCAGCAACGACAGGGGTCAGAGCCACGAGCAGTACTCC. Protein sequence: CASSNDRGQSHEQYS.

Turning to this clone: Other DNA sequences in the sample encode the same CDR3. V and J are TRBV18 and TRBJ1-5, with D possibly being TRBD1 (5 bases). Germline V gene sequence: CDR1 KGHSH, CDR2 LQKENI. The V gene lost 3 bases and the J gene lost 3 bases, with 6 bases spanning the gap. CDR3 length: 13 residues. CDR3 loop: CASSPTDNQPQHF. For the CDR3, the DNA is TGTGCCAGCTCACCGACAGACAATCAGCCCCAGCATTTT.

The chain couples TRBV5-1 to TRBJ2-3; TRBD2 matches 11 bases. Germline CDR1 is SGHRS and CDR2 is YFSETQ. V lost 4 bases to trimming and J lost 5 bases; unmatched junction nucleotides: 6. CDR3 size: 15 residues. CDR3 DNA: TGCGCCAGCAGCCCGGCCGGGACTAGCGGAGATACGCAGTATTTT. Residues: CASSPAGTSGDTQYF.

The CDR3: CAAGQGLDEQYF. CDR3 DNA sequence: TGTGCCGCCGGACAGGGCCTCGACGAGCAGTACTTC. The rearrangement uses TRBV10-3 and TRBJ2-7, with 8 bases that match TRBD1. Germline V gene sequence: CDR1 ENHRY, CDR2 SYGVKD. V was pared by 11 bases and J by 5 bases, with 8 bases of the junction left unmatched. The CDR3 covers 12 residues.

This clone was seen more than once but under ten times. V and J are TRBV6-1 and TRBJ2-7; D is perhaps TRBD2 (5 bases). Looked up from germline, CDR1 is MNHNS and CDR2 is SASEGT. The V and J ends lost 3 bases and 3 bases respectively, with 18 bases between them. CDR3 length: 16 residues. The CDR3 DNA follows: TGTGCCAGCAGTGAGTTTGCGGTGGCCGGGGACTACGAGCAGTACTTC. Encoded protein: CASSEFAVAGDYEQYF.

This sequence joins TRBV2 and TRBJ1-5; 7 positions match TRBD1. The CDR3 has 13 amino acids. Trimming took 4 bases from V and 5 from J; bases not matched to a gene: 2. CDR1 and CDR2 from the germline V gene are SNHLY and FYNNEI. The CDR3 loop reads CASSGTGDQPQHF. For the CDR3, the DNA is TGTGCCAGCAGTGGGACAGGCGATCAGCCCCAGCATTTT.

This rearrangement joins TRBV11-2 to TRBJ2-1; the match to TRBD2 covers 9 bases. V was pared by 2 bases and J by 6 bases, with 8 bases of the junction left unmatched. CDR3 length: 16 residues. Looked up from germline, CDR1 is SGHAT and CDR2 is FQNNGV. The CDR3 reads CASSLMASGIPNEQFF. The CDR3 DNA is TGTGCCAGCAGCTTAATGGCTAGCGGGATTCCCAATGAGCAGTTCTTC.

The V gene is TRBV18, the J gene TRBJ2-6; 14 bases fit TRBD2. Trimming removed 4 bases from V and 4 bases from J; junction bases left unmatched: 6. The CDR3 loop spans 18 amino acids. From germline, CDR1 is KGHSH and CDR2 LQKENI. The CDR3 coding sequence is TGTGCCAGCTCACTCGGGACTAGCGGGAGTTACGGGGCCAACGTCCTGACTTTC. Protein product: CASSLGTSGSYGANVLTF.